Listed below are T cell receptor beta chains from one sample, sequenced in a study of blood T cells in healthy people across ages. MiXCR, applied by TCRdb to the 5' RACE reads, yields one record per CDR3 protein. The data contain about 1,500,000 distinct CDR3 sequences, 25% to 30% of them singletons. Sequenced input: blood. These receptors all stem from a woman in her 30s in good health. Each CDR3 is given with its conserved first and last residue. A D gene is named only where the DNA matches it firmly. For some rows the clone size is stated as once, few or many, or as a class when expanded; others skip it.

J gene	clone size	D gene	V gene	CDR3 protein	CDR3 DNA
TRBJ2-5	many	TRBD2	TRBV20-1	CSASGLAGGRAETQYF	TGCAGTGCTAGTGGCCTAGCGGGGGGCAGGGCAGAGACCCAGTACTTC
TRBJ2-1	many	TRBD2	TRBV20-1	CSATGTSGLSSYNEQFF	TGCAGTGCCACCGGGACTAGCGGGTTGAGCTCCTACAATGAGCAGTTCTTC
TRBJ2-4	.	TRBD1	TRBV7-9	CASSRRTGGFDNEQYF	TGTGCCAGCAGCCGACGGACAGGGGGCTTTGATAATGAGCAGTACTTC
TRBJ1-5	.	TRBD1	TRBV2	CASRRDRGEYQPQHF	TGTGCCAGCAGGCGGGACAGGGGGGAATATCAGCCCCAGCATTTT
TRBJ2-7	many	.	TRBV4-1	CASSLIAGQSYEQYF	TGCGCCAGCAGCCTGATCGCGGGACAGAGCTACGAGCAGTACTTC
TRBJ2-5	.	.	TRBV2	CASSASDSQETQYF	TGTGCCAGCAGTGCATCTGACAGCCAAGAGACCCAGTACTTC
TRBJ2-1	.	TRBD1	TRBV12-3/TRBV12-4	CASSLSGTAGEQFF	TGTGCCAGCAGTTTATCGGGGACAGCTGGGGAGCAGTTCTTC
TRBJ2-3	few	.	TRBV20-1	CSANSPGSGTDTQYF	TGCAGTGCCAATAGCCCCGGGTCCGGCACAGATACGCAGTATTTT
TRBJ2-7	.	.	TRBV3-1	CGTETSGYGQYF	TGTGGGACGGAGACATCCGGCTACGGGCAGTACTTC
TRBJ2-3	few	.	TRBV6-6	CASGNVPTDTDTQYF	TGTGCCAGCGGGAACGTACCGACGGACACAGATACGCAGTATTTT
TRBJ2-2	few	.	TRBV28	CASIRVNTGELFF	TGTGCCAGCATACGGGTTAACACCGGGGAGCTGTTTTTT
TRBJ2-7	once	TRBD1	TRBV7-2	CASSLALTGDEQYF	TGTGCCAGCAGCTTAGCCTTAACAGGGGACGAGCAGTACTTC
TRBJ1-2	.	TRBD1	TRBV11-2	CASSLVQGASHGYTF	TGTGCCAGCAGCTTAGTACAGGGGGCGTCCCATGGTTACACCTTC
TRBJ2-7	many	.	TRBV5-1	CASSLVPGTYEQYF	TGCGCCAGCAGCTTGGTTCCGGGGACCTACGAGCAGTACTTC
TRBJ2-3	.	.	TRBV7-9	CASSLLAADTDTQYF	TGTGCCAGCAGCTTGTTAGCGGCCGACACAGATACGCAGTATTTT
TRBJ2-7	.	.	TRBV27	CASKSQGPYEQYF	TGTGCCAGCAAATCCCAGGGCCCCTACGAGCAGTACTTC
TRBJ2-7	.	.	TRBV5-4	CASSLGHGYTYEQYF	TGTGCCAGCAGCCTCGGCCATGGGTATACCTACGAGCAGTACTTC